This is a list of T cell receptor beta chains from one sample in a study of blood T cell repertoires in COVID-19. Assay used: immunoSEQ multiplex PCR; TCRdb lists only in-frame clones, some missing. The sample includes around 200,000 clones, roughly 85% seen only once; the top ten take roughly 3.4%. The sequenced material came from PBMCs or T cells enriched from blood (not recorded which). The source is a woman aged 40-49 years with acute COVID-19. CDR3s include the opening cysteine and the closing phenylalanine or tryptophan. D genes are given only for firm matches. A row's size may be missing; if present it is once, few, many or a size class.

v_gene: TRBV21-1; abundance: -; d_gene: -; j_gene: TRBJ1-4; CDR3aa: CASSTRQKPISGTDNSNEKLFF; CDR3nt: TGTGCCAGCAGCACGCGTCAAAAACCTATATCCGGGACAGACAATAGTAATGAAAAACTGTTTTTT
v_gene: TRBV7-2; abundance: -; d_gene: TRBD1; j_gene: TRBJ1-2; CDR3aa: CASTPPGQAYGYTF; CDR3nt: TGTGCCAGCACCCCTCCGGGACAGGCTTATGGCTACACCTTC
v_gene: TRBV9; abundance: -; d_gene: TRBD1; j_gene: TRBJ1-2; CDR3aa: CASSGRVGQGEEYGYTF; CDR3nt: TGTGCCAGCAGCGGACGGGTCGGACAGGGGGAAGAGTATGGCTACACCTTC
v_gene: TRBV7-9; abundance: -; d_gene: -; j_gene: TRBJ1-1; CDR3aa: CASRATMNTEAFF; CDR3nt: TGTGCCAGCAGAGCAACCATGAACACTGAAGCTTTCTTT
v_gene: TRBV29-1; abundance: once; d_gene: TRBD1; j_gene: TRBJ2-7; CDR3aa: CSAGQGKGISYEQYF; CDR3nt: TGCAGCGCGGGACAGGGAAAGGGAATCTCCTACGAGCAGTACTTC
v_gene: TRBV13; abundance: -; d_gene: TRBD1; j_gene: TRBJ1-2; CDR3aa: CATGQGPNYGYTF; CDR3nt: TGTGCCACCGGACAGGGTCCCAACTATGGCTACACCTTC
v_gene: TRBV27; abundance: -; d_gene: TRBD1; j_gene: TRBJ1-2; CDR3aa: CASREFDRGNGYTF; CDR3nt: TGTGCCAGCAGGGAGTTCGACAGGGGGAATGGCTACACCTTC
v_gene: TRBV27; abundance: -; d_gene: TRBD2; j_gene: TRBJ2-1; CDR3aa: CASSPTRAGEQFF; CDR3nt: TGTGCCAGCAGTCCGACCAGAGCGGGGGAGCAGTTCTTC
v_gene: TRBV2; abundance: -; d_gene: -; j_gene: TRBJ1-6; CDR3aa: CASNLRGQTNNSPLHF; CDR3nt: TGTGCCAGCAACCTAAGAGGACAGACAAACAATTCACCCCTCCACTTT
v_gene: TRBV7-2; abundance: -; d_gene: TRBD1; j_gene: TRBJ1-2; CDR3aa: CASSARQGLRPTNYGYTF; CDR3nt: TGTGCCAGCAGCGCACGACAGGGTTTAAGACCTACTAACTATGGCTACACCTTC
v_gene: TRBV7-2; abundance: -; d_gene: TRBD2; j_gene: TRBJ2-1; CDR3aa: CASSFILAGGDNEQFF; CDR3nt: TGTGCCAGCAGCTTTATTCTAGCGGGGGGGGACAATGAGCAGTTCTTC
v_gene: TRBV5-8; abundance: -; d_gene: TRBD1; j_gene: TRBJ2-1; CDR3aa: CASRPPGGARDNEQFF; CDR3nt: TGTGCCAGCAGGCCTCCAGGGGGCGCACGTGACAATGAGCAGTTCTTC
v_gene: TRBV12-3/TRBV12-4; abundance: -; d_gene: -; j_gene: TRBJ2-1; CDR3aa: CASRARYEQFF; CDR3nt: TGTGCCAGCAGAGCGAGATATGAGCAGTTCTTC
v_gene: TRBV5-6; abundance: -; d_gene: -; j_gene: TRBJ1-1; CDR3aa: CASSLKRGLNTEAFF; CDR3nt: TGTGCCAGCAGCTTAAAAAGGGGATTGAACACTGAAGCTTTCTTT
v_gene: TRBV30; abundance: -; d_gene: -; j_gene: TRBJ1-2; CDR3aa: CAWSASWGYTF; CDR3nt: TGTGCCTGGAGTGCCAGTTGGGGCTACACCTTC
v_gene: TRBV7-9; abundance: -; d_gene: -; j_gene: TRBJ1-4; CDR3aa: CASSITGATNEKLFF; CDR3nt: TGTGCCAGCAGCATTACAGGTGCAACTAATGAAAAACTGTTTTTT
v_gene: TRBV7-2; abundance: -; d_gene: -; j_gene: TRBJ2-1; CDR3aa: CASSLARVRYNEQFF; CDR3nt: TGTGCCAGCAGCTTAGCCAGGGTTCGGTACAATGAGCAGTTCTTC
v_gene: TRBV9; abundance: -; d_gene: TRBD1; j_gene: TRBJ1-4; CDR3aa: CASSPHRGPNEKLFF; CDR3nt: TGTGCCAGCAGCCCCCACAGGGGGCCTAATGAAAAACTGTTTTTT
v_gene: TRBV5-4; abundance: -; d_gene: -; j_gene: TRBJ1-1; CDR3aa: CASSARSADPWWEAFF; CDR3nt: TGTGCCAGCAGCGCCCGATCGGCGGATCCTTGGTGGGAAGCTTTCTTT
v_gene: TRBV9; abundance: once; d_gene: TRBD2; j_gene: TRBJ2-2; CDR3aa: CASSVQGAGATTGELFF; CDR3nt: TGTGCCAGCAGCGTCCAGGGAGCGGGGGCCACCACCGGGGAGCTGTTTTTT
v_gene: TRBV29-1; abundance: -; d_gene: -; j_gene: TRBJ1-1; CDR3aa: CSVESGGRQAFF; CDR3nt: TGCAGCGTTGAATCGGGGGGGCGACAAGCTTTCTTT
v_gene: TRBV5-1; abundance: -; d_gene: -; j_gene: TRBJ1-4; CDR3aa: CASSHSPGFASEKLFF; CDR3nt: TGCGCCAGCAGCCACTCGCCAGGGTTTGCAAGCGAAAAACTGTTTTTT
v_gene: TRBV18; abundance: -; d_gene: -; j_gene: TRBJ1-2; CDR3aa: CASSPETGSINYGYTF; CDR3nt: TGTGCCAGCTCACCAGAGACAGGCTCCATAAACTATGGCTACACCTTC
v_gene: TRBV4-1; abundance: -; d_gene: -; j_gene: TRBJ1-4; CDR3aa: CASSQDQGHTNEKLFF; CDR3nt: TGCGCCAGCAGCCAAGATCAGGGGCATACTAATGAAAAACTGTTTTTT
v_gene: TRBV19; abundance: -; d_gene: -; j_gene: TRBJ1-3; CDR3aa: CASSGTAMSSGNTIYF; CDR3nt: TGTGCCAGTAGTGGTACAGCCATGAGCTCTGGAAACACCATATATTTT
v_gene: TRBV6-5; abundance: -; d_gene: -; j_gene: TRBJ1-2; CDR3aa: CASRWSGNGYTF; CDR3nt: TGTGCCAGCCGGTGGTCGGGTAATGGCTACACCTTC
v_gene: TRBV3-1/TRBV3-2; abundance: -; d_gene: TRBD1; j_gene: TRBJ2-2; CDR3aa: CASSQGDRGPSLNTGELFF; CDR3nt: TGTGCCAGCAGCCAAGGGGACAGGGGCCCCTCCTTGAACACCGGGGAGCTGTTTTTT
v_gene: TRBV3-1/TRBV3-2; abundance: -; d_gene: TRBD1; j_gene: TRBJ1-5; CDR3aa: CASSLGTGISQPQHF; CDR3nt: TGTGCCAGCAGCCTCGGGACAGGAATTTCTCAGCCCCAGCATTTT
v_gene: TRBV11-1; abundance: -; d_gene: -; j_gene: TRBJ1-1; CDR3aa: CASSLRRTNTEAFF; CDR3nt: TGTGCCAGCAGCCTAAGACGGACTAACACTGAAGCTTTCTTT
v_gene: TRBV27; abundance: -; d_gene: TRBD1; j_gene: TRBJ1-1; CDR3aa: CASSNLGQKNTEAFF; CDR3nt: TGTGCCAGCAGTAACCTGGGACAGAAGAACACTGAAGCTTTCTTT
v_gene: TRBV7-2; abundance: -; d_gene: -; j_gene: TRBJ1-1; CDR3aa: CASSSPDRNTEAFF; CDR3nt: TGTGCCAGCAGCTCCCCTGACAGGAACACTGAAGCTTTCTTT
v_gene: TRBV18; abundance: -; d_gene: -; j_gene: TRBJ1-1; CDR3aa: CASSPPDVIGGEDTEAFF; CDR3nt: TGTGCCAGCTCACCACCGGATGTCATCGGGGGAGAGGACACTGAAGCTTTCTTT
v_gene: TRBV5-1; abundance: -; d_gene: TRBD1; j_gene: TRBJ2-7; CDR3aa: CASSLDRGSYEQYF; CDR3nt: TGCGCCAGCAGCTTAGACAGGGGGTCCTACGAGCAGTACTTC
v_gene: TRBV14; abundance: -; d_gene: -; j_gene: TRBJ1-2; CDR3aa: CASSQDLGRLSTF; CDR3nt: TGTGCCAGCAGCCAAGATCTTGGTCGCCTGAGCACCTTC
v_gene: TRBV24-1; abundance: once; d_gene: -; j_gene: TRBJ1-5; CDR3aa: CATSVAVNQPQHF; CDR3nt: TGTGCCACCAGTGTCGCAGTAAATCAGCCCCAGCATTTT
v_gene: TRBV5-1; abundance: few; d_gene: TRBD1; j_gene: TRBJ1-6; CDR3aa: CASRHTGGDNSPLHF; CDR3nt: TGCGCCAGCAGACACACAGGGGGCGATAATTCACCCCTCCACTTT
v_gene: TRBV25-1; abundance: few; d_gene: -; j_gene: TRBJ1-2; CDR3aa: CASSYGGSYGYTF; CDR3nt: TGTGCCAGCAGTTACGGGGGGTCCTATGGCTACACCTTC
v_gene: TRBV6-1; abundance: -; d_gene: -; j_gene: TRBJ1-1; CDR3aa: CASSEAGGGDTEAFF; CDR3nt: TGTGCCAGCAGTGAAGCGGGAGGGGGAGACACTGAAGCTTTCTTT
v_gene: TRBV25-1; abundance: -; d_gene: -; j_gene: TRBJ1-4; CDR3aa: CASLGATNEKLFF; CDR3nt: TGTGCCAGCCTGGGAGCAACTAATGAAAAACTGTTTTTT
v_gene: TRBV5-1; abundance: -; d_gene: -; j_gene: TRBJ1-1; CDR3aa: CASSEGTLQERNF; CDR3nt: TGCGCCAGCAGCGAAGGAACCTTACAGGAGCGCAACTTT
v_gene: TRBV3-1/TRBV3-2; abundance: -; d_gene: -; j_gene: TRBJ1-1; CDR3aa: CASSQDSVYSEAFF; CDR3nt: TGTGCCAGCAGCCAAGATTCGGTATATAGTGAAGCTTTCTTT
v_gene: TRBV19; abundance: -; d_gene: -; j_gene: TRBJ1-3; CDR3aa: CASSMIQISGNTIYF; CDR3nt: TGTGCCAGTAGTATGATTCAGATCTCTGGAAACACCATATATTTT
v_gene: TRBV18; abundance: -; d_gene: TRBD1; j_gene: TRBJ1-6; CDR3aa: CASSPRTGGNSPLHF; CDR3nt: TGTGCCAGCTCACCACGGACAGGGGGTAATTCACCCCTCCACTTT
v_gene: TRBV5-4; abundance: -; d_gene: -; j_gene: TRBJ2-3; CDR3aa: CASSSRDRSDTQYF; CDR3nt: TGTGCCAGCAGCTCCAGGGATAGATCAGATACGCAGTATTTT
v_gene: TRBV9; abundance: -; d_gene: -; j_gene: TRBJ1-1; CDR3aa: CASSAGMNTEAFF; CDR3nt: TGTGCCAGCAGTGCAGGGATGAACACTGAAGCTTTCTTT
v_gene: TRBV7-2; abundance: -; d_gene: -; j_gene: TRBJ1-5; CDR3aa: CASRIGGVRGPIWDQPQHF; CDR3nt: TGTGCCAGCAGAATAGGGGGGGTCAGGGGCCCAATCTGGGATCAGCCCCAGCATTTT
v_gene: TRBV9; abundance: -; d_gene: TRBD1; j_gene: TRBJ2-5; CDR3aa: CASSVSTGGQETQYF; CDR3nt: TGTGCCAGCAGCGTCTCCACAGGGGGGCAAGAGACCCAGTACTTC
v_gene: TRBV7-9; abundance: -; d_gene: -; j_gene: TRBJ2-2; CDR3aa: CASSLRLPGPDRRTGELFF; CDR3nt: TGTGCCAGCAGCTTAAGACTGCCCGGTCCTGACAGACGTACCGGGGAGCTGTTTTTT
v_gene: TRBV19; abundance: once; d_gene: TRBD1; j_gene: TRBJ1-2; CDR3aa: CASRTGTAYGYTF; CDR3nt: TGTGCCAGTAGGACCGGGACAGCTTATGGCTACACCTTC
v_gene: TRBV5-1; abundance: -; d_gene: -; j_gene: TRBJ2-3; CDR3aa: CASNLGGRSRDTQYF; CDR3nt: TGCGCCAGCAATCTCGGGGGGCGGTCTAGGGATACGCAGTATTTT
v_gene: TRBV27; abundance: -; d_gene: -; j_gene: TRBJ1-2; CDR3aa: CASSLQAQGGYTF; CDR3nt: TGTGCCAGCAGCCTACAGGCTCAGGGTGGCTACACCTTC
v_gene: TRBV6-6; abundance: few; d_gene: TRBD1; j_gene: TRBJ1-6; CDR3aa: CASSKGTDLFPLHF; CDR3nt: TGTGCCAGCAGCAAGGGGACAGACCTTTTTCCCCTCCACTTT
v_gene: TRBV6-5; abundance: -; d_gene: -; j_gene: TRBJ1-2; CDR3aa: CASRRLNYGYTF; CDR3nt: TGTGCCAGCAGGAGATTGAACTATGGCTACACCTTC